Presented here are 4 T cell receptor beta chains from one specimen sequenced in a study of Ad26.COV2.S vaccination and SARS-CoV-2 variants. Treatment defined: roughly 19 received Ad26.COV2.S at low or high dose, single or two shots; roughly five received placebo; per-sample allocation not given. Day 63 after the first vaccine or placebo injection was the time point for sampling. Libraries were prepared by immunoSEQ multiplex PCR; TCRdb keeps only in-frame clonotypes and omits some of them. The sample comprises 430,000 or so clones, 89% of which are singletons, and approximately 2.5% rests with the top ten. The sample was peripheral blood, taken in a trial of Ad26.COV2.S vaccine versus placebo. These receptors all stem from a person aged 18 to 59 who received the Ad26.COV2.S COVID-19 vaccine or a placebo.

The chain joins TRBV7-2 to TRBJ2-7; TRBD1 matches at 7 bases. V shed 1 base, J shed 1 base, and the junction held 4 bases outside the gene matches. There are 15 residues in the CDR3. CDR1 is SGHTA, CDR2 FQGNSA, per germline. CDR3: CASSLGGDSSYEQYF. In DNA form, the CDR3 reads TGTGCCAGCAGCTTAGGAGGGGACAGTTCCTACGAGCAGTACTTC.

V gene TRBV19 combines with J gene TRBJ1-5; D unclear. The CDR3 loop spans 15 amino acids. V gave up 5 bases and J gave up 2 bases, with 13 bases separating them. Germline-derived CDR1 and CDR2 are LNHDA and SQIVND (reference sequence). The CDR3 nucleotides are TGTGCCAGTAGTTTGGGGAGGGTTGGCAATCAGCCCCAGCATTTT. As protein: CASSLGRVGNQPQHF.

This rearrangement joins TRBV6-5 to TRBJ1-2; 9 nucleotides align to TRBD1. This CDR3 has 13 amino acids. Germline CDR1 MNHEY, CDR2 SVGAGI. V shed 3 bases, J shed 9 bases, and the junction held 5 bases outside the gene matches. CDR3 sequence reads: CASSYQGQGRYTF. As DNA, the CDR3 is TGTGCCAGCAGTTATCAGGGACAGGGCCGCTACACCTTC.

The chain employs TRBV5-6 and TRBJ1-2; no definite D call. CDR3 length: 13 amino acids. Trimming pared 0 bases from V and 2 bases from J, leaving 5 bases between. CDR1 SGHDT and CDR2 YYEEEE come from the germline V gene. The CDR3 here is CASSLAQNYGYTF. DNA of the CDR3: TGTGCCAGCAGCTTGGCACAGAACTATGGCTACACCTTC.